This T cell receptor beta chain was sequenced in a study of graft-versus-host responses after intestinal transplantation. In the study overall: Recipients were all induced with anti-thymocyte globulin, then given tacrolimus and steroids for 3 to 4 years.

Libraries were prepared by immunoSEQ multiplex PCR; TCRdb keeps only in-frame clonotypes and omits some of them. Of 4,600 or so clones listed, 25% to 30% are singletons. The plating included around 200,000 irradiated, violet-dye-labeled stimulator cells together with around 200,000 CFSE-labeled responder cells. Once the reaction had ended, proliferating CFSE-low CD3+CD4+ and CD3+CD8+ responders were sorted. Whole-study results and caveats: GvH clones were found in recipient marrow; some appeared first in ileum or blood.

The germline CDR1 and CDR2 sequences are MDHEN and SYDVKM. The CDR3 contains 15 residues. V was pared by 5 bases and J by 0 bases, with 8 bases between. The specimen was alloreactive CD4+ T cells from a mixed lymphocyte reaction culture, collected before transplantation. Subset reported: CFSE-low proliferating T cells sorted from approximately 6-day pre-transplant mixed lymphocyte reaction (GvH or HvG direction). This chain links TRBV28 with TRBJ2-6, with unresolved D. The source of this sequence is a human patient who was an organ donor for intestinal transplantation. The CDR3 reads CASSRRISGANVLTF. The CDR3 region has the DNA TGTGCCAGCAGTCGGCGGATCTCTGGGGCCAACGTCCTGACTTTC. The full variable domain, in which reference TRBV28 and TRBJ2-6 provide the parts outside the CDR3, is DVKVTQSSRYLVKRTGEKVFLECVQDMDHENMFWYRQDPGLGLRLIYFSYDVKMKEKGDIPEGYSVSREKKERFSLILESASTNQTSMYLCASSRRISGANVLTFGAGSRLTVL.